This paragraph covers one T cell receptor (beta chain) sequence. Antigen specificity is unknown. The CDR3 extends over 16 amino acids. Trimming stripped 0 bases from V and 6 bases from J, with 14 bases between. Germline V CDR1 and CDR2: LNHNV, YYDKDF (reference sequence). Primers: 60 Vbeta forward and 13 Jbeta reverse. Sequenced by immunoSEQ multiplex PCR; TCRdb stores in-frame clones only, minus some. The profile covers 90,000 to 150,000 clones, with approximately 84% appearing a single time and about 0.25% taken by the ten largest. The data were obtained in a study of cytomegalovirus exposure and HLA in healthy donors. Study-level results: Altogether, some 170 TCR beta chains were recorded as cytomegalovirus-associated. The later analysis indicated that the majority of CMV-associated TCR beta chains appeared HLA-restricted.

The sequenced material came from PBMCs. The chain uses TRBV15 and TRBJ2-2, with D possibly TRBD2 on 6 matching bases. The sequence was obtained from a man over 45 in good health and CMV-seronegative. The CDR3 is CATSRDPAGLSGELFF. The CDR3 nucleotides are TGTGCCACCAGCAGAGATCCGGCGGGACTTTCCGGGGAGCTGTTTTTT. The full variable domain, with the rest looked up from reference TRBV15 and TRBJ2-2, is DAMVIQNPRYQVTQFGKPVTLSCSQTLNHNVMYWYQQKSSQAPKLLFHYYDKDFNNEADTPDNFQSRRPNTSFCFLDIRSPGLGDTAMYLCATSRDPAGLSGELFFGEGSRLTVL.